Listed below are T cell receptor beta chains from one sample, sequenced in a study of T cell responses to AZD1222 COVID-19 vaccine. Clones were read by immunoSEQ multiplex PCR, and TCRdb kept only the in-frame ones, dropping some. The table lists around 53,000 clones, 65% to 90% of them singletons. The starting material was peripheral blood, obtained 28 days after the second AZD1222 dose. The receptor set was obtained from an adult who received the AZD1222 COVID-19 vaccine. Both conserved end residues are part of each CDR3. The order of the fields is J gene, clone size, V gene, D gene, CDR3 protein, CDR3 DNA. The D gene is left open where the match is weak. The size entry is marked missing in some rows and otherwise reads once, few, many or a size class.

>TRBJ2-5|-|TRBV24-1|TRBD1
CATSDPGTVSQETQYF
TGTGCCACCAGTGACCCAGGGACAGTGAGCCAAGAGACCCAGTACTTC
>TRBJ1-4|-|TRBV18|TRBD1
CASSPQNRGLTNEKLFF
TGTGCCAGCTCACCACAGAACAGGGGGCTGACTAATGAAAAACTGTTTTTT
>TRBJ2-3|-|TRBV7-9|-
CASSGGLREAQYF
TGTGCCAGCAGCGGCGGACTCAGAGAGGCACAGTATTTT
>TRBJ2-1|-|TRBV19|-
CASSREIYNEQFF
TGTGCCAGTAGCAGGGAAATCTACAATGAGCAGTTCTTC
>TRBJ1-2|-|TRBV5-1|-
CASQSGGGNNYGYTF
TGCGCCAGCCAGAGTGGAGGGGGAAACAACTATGGCTACACCTTC
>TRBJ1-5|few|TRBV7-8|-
CASSLRGTYQPQHF
TGTGCCAGCAGCCTCCGAGGAACTTATCAGCCCCAGCATTTT
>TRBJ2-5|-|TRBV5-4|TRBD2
CASSTGTRQETQYF
TGTGCCAGCAGCACTGGGACTAGACAAGAGACCCAGTACTTC
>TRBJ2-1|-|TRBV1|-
CTSSQEAGIAWGEQFF
TGCACCAGCAGCCAAGAGGCGGGCATTGCTTGGGGGGAGCAGTTCTTC
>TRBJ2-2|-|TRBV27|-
CASSSGPFAGAITGELFF
TGTGCCAGCAGTTCTGGGCCCTTCGCGGGGGCGATCACCGGGGAGCTGTTTTTT
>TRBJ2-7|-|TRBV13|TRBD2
CASSPTRAGGPHEQYF
TGTGCCAGCAGCCCCACCCGGGCGGGAGGGCCCCACGAGCAGTACTTC
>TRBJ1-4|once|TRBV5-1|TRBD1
CASSLDRGANEKLFF
TGCGCCAGCAGCCTCGACAGGGGTGCTAATGAAAAACTGTTTTTT
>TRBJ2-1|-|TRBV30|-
CAWSVWGYEQFF
TGTGCCTGGAGTGTATGGGGGTATGAGCAGTTCTTC
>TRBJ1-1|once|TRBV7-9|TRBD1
CASSLTGGHRNTEAFF
TGTGCCAGCAGCTTGACAGGGGGCCATAGGAACACTGAAGCTTTCTTT
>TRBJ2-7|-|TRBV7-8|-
CASSLVAGITISPGQYF
TGTGCCAGCAGCTTAGTAGCAGGGATCACGATATCGCCGGGGCAGTACTTC
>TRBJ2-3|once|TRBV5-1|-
CASSTRYSASTDTQYF
TGCGCCAGCAGCACCCGTTATAGCGCCTCCACAGATACGCAGTATTTT
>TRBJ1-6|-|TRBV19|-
CASSAQRSPLHF
TGTGCCAGTAGTGCTCAGCGTTCACCCCTCCACTTT
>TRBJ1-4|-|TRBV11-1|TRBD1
CASSLVSQGAGEKLFF
TGTGCCAGCAGCTTAGTATCACAGGGGGCGGGCGAAAAACTGTTTTTT
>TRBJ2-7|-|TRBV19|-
CASSTGTQIPYEQYF
TGTGCCAGTAGTACCGGGACGCAAATCCCCTACGAGCAGTACTTC
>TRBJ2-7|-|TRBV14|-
CASSPRGWAYEQYF
TGTGCCAGCAGCCCCCGTGGGTGGGCCTACGAGCAGTACTTC
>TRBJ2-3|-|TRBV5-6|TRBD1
CASGQGTDTQYF
TGTGCCAGCGGACAGGGTACAGATACGCAGTATTTT
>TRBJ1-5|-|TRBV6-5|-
CASSYDRSNQPQHF
TGTGCCAGCAGTTACGACAGGAGCAATCAGCCCCAGCATTTT
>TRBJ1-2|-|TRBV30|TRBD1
CAWSVPDRRHYGYTF
TGTGCCTGGAGTGTACCGGACAGGCGTCACTATGGCTACACCTTC
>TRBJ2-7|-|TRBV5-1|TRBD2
CASSSGLAGRGEQYF
TGCGCCAGCAGCTCCGGACTAGCGGGTCGAGGAGAGCAGTACTTC
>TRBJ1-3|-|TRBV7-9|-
CASSAGNTIYF
TGTGCCAGCAGCGCTGGAAACACCATATATTTT
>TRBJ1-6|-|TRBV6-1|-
CASSEPGLGRNSPLHF
TGTGCCAGCAGTGAACCAGGGCTGGGTAGAAATTCACCCCTCCACTTT
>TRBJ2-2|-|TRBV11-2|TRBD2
CASSSTPGLANTGELFF
TGTGCCAGCAGTTCCACTCCAGGACTAGCGAACACCGGGGAGCTGTTTTTT
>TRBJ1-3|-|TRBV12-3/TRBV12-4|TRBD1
CATTGGTGNTIYF
TGTGCCACCACAGGGGGTACTGGAAACACCATATATTTT
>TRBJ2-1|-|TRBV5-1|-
CASSAVTSVREQFF
TGCGCCAGCAGTGCCGTTACGTCCGTCCGTGAGCAGTTCTTC
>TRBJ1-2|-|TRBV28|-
CASSLSGGFGYGYTF
TGTGCCAGCAGTTTAAGTGGAGGGTTTGGCTATGGCTACACCTTC
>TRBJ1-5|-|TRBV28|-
CASSPGRDSNQPQHF
TGTGCCAGCAGCCCAGGACGGGATAGCAATCAGCCCCAGCATTTT
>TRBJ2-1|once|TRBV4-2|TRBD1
CASSQGTGNAYNEQFF
TGTGCCAGCAGCCAAGGGACAGGGAATGCCTACAATGAGCAGTTCTTC
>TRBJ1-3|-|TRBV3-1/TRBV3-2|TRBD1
CASSQVAPGQGLPGNTIYF
TGTGCCAGCAGCCAAGTGGCCCCGGGACAGGGGCTCCCTGGAAACACCATATATTTT
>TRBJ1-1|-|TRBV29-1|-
CSVEDAGAGNTEAFF
TGCAGCGTTGAAGATGCCGGGGCGGGGAACACTGAAGCTTTCTTT
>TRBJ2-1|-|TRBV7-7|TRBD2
CASSLGKAGLAYNEQFF
TGTGCCAGCAGCTTAGGTAAGGCGGGACTAGCCTACAATGAGCAGTTCTTC